The 3 T cell receptor beta chains below all came from one sample that was sequenced in a study of graft-versus-host responses after intestinal transplantation. No antigen has been identified for these receptors. TCRdb keeps only in-frame clones here, not all; method: immunoSEQ multiplex PCR. The repertoire holds some 140,000 clones, with roughly 91% as singletons. The material sequenced was unstimulated CD4+ T cells sorted from spleen or lymph node cells, taken before intestinal transplant. The receptors originated from a human donor who received an intestinal transplant.

This clone was picked up one time. This rearrangement joins TRBV7-2 to TRBJ2-5, with D tentatively TRBD2 (5 bases). Trimming left V 2 bases short and J 5 bases short, with 12 bases between. The CDR3 runs to 14 residues. Per the germline V gene, CDR1 is SGHTA and CDR2 is FQGNSA. The CDR3 bases are TGTGCCAGCAGCTTAAGAGGGCCGGGGGAGACCCAGTACTTC. Translation gives CASSLRGPGETQYF.

The CDR3 DNA follows: TGTGCCTGGAGTGTACTAGCGGGAGGGAGGGCAGATACGCAGTATTTT. Translation: CAWSVLAGGRADTQYF. The V and J genes are TRBV30 and TRBJ2-3, with 13 positions matching TRBD2. In germline, CDR1 is GTSNPN, CDR2 SVGIG (reference sequence). V was clipped by 0 bases and J by 4 bases; unmatched bases: 4. This CDR3 is 16 amino acids long. Filled out from reference TRBV30 and TRBJ2-3, the complete variable domain reads SQTIHQWPATLVQPVGSPLSLECTVEGTSNPNLYWYRQAAGRGLQLLFYSVGIGQISSEVPQNLSASRPQDRQFILSSKKLLLSDSGFYLCAWSVLAGGRADTQYFGPGTRLTVL.

The chain carries TRBV6-6 and TRBJ2-7; D is undetermined. With 8 bases removed from V and 3 bases from J, the gap between germline ends came to 11 bases. The CDR3 runs to 12 residues. Germline CDR1 and CDR2: MNHNY and SVGAGI (reference sequence). In nucleotides, the CDR3 is TGTGCCAGCTATAGGGTTCACTACGAGCAGTACTTC. Translating gives CASYRVHYEQYF.